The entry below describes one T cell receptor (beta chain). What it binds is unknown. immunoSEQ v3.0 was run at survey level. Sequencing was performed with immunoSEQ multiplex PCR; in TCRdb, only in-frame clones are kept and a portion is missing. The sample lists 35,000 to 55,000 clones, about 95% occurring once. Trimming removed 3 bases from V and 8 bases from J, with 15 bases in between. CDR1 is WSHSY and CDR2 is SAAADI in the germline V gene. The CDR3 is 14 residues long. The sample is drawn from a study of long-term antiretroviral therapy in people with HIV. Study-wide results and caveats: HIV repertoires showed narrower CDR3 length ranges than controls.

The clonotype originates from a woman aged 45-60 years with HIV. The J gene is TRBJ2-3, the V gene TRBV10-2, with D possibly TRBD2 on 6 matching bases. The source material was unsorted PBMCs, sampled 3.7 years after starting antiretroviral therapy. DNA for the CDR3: TGCGCCAGCAGTGATGCACTAGCCACGGGTACGCAGTATTTT. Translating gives CASSDALATGTQYF.